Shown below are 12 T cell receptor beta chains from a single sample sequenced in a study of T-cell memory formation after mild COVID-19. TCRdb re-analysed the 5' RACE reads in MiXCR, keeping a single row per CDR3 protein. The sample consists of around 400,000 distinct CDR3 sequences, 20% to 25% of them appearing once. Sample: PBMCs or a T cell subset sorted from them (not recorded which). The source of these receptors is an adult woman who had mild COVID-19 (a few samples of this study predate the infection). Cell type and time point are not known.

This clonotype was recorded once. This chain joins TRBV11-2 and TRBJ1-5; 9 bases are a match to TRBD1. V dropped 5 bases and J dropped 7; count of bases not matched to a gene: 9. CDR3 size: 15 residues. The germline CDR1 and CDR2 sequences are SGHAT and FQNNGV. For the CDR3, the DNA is TGTGCCAGCAGCATGACAGGGGGAGGAGACCAGCCCCAGCATTTT. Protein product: CASSMTGGGDQPQHF.

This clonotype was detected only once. CDR3 region: CSASDGTPFDEQFF. The CDR3 DNA follows: TGCAGTGCTAGCGATGGGACCCCTTTCGATGAGCAGTTCTTC. The rearrangement uses TRBV20-1 and TRBJ2-1; D possibly matches TRBD1 or TRBD2 (5 bases each). The CDR3 loop spans 14 amino acids. V was clipped by 3 bases and J by 8 bases, with 17 bases between them. Germline CDR1 reads DFQATT; CDR2 reads SNEGSKA (reference sequence).

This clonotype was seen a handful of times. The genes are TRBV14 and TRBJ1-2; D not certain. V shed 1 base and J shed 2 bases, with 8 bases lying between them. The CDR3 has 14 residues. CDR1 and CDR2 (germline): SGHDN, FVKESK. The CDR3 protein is CASSQVAGNYGYTF. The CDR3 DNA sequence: TGTGCCAGCAGCCAAGTAGCAGGAAACTATGGCTACACCTTC.

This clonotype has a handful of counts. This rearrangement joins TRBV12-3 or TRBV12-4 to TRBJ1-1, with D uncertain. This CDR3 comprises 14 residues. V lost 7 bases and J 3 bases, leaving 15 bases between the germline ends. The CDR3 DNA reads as TGTGCCAGCACCGTTACCAAACCCCACACTGAAGCTTTCTTT. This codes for CASTVTKPHTEAFF.

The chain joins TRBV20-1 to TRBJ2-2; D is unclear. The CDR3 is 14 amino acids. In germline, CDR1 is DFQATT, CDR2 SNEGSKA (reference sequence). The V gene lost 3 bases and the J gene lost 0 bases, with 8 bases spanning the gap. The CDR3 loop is CSARKGTNTGELFF. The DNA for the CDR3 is TGCAGTGCTAGGAAGGGCACGAACACCGGGGAGCTGTTTTTT.

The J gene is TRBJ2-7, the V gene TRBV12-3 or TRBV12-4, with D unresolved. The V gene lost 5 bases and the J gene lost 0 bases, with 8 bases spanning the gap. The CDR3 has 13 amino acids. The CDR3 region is CASSPTHSYEQYF. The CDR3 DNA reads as TGTGCCAGCAGTCCTACGCACTCCTACGAGCAGTACTTC.

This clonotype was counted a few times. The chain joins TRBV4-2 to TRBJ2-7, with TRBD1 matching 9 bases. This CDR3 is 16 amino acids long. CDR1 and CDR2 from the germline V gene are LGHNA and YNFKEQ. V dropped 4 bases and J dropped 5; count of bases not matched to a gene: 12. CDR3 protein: CASSLPAGQGTHEQYF. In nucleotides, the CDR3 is TGTGCCAGCAGCCTGCCTGCGGGACAGGGTACCCACGAGCAGTACTTC.

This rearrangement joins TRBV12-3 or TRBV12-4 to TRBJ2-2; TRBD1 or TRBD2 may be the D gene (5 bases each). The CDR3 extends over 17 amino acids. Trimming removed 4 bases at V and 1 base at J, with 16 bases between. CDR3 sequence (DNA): TGTGCCAGCAGTTACCTGAGGGGTGCGAAGAACACCGGGGAGCTGTTTTTT. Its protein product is CASSYLRGAKNTGELFF.

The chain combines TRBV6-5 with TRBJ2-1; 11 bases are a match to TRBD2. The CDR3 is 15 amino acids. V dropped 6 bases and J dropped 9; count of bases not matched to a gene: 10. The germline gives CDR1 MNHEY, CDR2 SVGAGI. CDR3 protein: CASRLSGRASSEQFF. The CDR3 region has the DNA TGTGCCAGCAGACTTAGCGGGAGGGCCAGTAGTGAGCAGTTCTTC.

The DNA of the CDR3 is TGTGCCAGCAGATTATCGGCCCGGGGACACGTTTACAATGAGCAGTTCTTC. This encodes CASRLSARGHVYNEQFF. J is TRBJ2-1 and V is TRBV13; tentatively, D is TRBD1 (6 bases). Germline CDR1 and CDR2: PRHDT and FYEKMQ (reference sequence). This CDR3 region has 17 residues. V lost 6 bases and J lost 4, with 22 bases in between.

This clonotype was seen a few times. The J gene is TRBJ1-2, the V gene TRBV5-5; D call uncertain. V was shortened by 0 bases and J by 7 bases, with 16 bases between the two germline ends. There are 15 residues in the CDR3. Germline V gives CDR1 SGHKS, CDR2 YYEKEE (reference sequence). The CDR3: CASSLAAVGSVGYTF. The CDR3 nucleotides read TGTGCCAGCAGCTTGGCCGCGGTTGGTTCGGTTGGCTACACCTTC.

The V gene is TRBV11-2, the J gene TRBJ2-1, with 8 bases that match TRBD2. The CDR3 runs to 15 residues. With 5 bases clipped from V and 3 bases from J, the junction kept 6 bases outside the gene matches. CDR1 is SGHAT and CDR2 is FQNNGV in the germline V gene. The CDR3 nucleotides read TGTGCCAGCAGCATTAGCGGGGCCGACTACAATGAGCAGTTCTTC. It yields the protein CASSISGADYNEQFF.